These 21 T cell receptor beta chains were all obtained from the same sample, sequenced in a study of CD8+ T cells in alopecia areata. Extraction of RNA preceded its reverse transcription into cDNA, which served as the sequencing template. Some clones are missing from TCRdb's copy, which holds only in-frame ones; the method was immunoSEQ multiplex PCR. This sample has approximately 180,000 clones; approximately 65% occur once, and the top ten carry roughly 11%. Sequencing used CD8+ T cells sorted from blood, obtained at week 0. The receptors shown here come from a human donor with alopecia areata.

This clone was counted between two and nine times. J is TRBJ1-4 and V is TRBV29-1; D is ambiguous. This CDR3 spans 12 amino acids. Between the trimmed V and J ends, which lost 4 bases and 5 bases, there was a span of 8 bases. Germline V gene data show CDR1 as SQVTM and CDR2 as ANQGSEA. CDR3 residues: CSVAAMNEKLFF. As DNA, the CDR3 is TGCAGCGTTGCGGCGATGAATGAAAAACTGTTTTTT. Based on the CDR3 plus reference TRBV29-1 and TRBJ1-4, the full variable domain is SAVISQKPSRDICQRGTSLTIQCQVDSQVTMMFWYRQQPGQSLTLIATANQGSEATYESGFVIDKFPISRPNLTFSTLTVSNMSPEDSSIYLCSVAAMNEKLFFGSGTQLSVL.

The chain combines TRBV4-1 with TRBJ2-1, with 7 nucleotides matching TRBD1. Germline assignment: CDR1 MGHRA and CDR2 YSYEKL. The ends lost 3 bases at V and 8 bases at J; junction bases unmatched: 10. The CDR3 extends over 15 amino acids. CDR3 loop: CASSHGTDQFYEQFF. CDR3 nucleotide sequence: TGCGCCAGCAGCCACGGGACAGATCAGTTCTATGAGCAGTTCTTC.

CDR3 DNA: TGTGCCAGCAGGCAGCGAGAGACCCAGTACTTC. The encoded protein is CASRQRETQYF. The chain carries TRBV7-9 and TRBJ2-5, with no clear D. V was cut by 6 bases and J by 4 bases, with 6 bases left in between. The CDR3 runs 11 residues. The germline V gene encodes CDR1 SEHNR and CDR2 FQNEAQ (reference sequence).

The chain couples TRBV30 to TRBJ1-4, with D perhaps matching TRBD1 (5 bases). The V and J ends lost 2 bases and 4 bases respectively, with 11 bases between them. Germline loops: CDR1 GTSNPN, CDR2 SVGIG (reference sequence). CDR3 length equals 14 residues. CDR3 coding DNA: TGTGCCTGGAGTCACTTGGGGCTTAATGAAAAACTGTTTTTT. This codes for CAWSHLGLNEKLFF.

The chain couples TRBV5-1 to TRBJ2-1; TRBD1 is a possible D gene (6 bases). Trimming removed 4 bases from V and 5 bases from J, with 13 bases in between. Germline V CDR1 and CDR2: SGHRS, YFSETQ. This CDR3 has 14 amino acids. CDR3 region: CASSTGFGDNEQFF. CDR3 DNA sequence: TGCGCCAGCAGCACAGGGTTTGGAGACAATGAGCAGTTCTTC.

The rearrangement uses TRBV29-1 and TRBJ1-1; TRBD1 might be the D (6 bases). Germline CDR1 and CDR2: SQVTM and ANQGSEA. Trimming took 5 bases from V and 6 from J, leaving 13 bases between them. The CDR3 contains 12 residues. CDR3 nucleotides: TGCAGCGTTTTAACAGGACAGTCTGAAGCTTTCTTT. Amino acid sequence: CSVLTGQSEAFF.

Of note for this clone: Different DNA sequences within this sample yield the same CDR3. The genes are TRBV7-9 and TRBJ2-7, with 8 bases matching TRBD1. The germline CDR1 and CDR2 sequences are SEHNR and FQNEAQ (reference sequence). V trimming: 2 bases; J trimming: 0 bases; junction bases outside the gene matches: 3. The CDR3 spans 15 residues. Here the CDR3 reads CASSLPGQGSYEQYF. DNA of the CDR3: TGTGCCAGCAGCTTACCCGGACAGGGCTCCTACGAGCAGTACTTC.

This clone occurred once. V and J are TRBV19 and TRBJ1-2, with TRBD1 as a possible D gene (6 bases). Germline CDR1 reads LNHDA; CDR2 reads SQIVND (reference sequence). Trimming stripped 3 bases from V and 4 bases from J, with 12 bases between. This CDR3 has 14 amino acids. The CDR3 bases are TGTGCCAGTAGTATCTCTCCGGGGGCCTATGGCTACACCTTC. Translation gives CASSISPGAYGYTF.

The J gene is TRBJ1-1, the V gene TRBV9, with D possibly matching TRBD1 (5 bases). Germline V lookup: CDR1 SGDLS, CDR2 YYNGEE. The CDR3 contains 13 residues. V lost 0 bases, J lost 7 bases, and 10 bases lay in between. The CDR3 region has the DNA TGTGCCAGCAGCGTAGTCACTCAGGGTGAAGCTTTCTTT. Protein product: CASSVVTQGEAFF.

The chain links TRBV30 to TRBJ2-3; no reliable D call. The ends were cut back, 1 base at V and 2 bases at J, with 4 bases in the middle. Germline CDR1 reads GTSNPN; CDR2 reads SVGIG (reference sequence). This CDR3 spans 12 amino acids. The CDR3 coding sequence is TGTGCCTGGAGTGGAATCACAGATACGCAGTATTTT. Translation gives CAWSGITDTQYF.

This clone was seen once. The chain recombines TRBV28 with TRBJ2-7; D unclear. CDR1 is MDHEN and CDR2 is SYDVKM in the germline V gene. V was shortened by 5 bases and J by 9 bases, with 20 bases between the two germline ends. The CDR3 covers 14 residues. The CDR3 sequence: CASSLPERSYLQYF. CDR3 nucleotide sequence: TGTGCCAGCAGTCTACCAGAGCGCAGCTACTTGCAGTACTTC. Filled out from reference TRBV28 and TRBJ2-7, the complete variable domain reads DVKVTQSSRYLVKRTGEKVFLECVQDMDHENMFWYRQDPGLGLRLIYFSYDVKMKEKGDIPEGYSVSREKKERFSLILESASTNQTSMYLCASSLPERSYLQYFGPGTRLTVT.

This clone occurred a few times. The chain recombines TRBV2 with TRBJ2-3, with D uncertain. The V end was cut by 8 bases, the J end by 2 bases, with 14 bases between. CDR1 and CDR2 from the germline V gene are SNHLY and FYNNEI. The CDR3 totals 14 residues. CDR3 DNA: TGTGCCAGCCTCGCTCGGACGGTCACAGATACGCAGTATTTT. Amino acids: CASLARTVTDTQYF.

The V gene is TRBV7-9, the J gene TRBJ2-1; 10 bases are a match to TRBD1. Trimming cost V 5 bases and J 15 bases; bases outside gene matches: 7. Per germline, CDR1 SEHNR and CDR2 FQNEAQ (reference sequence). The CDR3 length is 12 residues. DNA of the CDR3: TGTGCCAGCAGCGATTCGGGGACAGGGGTGTTCTTC. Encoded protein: CASSDSGTGVFF.

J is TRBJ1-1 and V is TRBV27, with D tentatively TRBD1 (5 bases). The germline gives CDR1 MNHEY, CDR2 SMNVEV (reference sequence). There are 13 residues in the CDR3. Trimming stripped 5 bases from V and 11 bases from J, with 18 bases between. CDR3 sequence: CASSAGTPGVAFF. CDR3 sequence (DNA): TGTGCCAGCAGTGCTGGGACCCCTGGAGTGGCTTTCTTT.

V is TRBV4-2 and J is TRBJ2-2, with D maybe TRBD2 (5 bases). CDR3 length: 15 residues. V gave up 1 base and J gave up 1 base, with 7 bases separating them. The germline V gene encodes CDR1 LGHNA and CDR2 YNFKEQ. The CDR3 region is CASSQGELNTGELFF. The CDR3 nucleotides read TGTGCCAGCAGCCAAGGGGAGCTGAACACCGGGGAGCTGTTTTTT.

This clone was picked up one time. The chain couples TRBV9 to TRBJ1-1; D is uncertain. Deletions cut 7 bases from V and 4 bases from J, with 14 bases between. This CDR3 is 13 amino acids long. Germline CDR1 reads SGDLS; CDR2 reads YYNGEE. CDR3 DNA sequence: TGTGCCAGCGAGAGTTCAGGACTCACTGAAGCTTTCTTT. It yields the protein CASESSGLTEAFF.

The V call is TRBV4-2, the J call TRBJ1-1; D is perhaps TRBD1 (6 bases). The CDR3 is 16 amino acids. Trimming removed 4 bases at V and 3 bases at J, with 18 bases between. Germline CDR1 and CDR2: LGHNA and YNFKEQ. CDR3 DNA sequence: TGTGCCAGCAGCCCCCTTCCCAGGGGATCGGACACTGAAGCTTTCTTT. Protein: CASSPLPRGSDTEAFF.

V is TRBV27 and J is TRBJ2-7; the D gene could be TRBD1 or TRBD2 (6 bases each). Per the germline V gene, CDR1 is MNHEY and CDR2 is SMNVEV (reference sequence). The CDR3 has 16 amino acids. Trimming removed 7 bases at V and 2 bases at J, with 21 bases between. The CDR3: CASTLRFGGFTYEQYF. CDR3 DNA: TGTGCCAGCACTCTGCGTTTCGGGGGCTTTACCTACGAGCAGTACTTC.

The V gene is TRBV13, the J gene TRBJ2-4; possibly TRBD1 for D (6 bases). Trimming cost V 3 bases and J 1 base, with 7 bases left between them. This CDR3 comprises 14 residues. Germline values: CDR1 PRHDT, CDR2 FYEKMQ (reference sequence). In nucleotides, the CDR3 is TGTGCCAGCAGCTTCCAGGGGGCCAAAAACATTCAGTACTTC. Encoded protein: CASSFQGAKNIQYF.

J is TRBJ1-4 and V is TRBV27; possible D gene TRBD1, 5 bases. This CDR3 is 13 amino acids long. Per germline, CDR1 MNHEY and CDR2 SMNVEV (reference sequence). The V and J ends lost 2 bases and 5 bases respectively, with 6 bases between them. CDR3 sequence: CASSLQGNEKLFF. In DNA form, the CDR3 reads TGTGCCAGCAGTTTACAGGGCAATGAAAAACTGTTTTTT.

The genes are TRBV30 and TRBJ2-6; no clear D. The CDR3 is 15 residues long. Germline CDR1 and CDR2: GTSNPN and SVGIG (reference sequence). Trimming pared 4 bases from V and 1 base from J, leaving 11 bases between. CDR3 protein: CAWTGVYSGANVLTF. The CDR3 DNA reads TGTGCCTGGACCGGTGTGTATTCTGGGGCCAACGTCCTGACTTTC. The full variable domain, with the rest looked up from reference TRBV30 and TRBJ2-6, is SQTIHQWPATLVQPVGSPLSLECTVEGTSNPNLYWYRQAAGRGLQLLFYSVGIGQISSEVPQNLSASRPQDRQFILSSKKLLLSDSGFYLCAWTGVYSGANVLTFGAGSRLTVL.